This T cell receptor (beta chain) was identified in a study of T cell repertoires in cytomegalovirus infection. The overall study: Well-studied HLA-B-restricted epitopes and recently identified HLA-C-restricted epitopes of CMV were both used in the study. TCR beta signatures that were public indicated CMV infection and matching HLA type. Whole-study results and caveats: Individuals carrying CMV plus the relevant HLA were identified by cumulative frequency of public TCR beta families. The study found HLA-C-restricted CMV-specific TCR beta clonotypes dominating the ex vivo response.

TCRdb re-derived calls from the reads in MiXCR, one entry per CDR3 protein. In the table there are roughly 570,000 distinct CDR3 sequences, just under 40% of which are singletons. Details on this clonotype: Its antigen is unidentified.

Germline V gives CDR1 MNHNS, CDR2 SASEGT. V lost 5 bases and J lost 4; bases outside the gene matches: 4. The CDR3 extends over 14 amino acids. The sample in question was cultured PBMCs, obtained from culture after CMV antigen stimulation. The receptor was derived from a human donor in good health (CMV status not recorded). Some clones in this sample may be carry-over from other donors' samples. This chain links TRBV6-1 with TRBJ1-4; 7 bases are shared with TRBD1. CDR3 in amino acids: CASSWDSYNEKLFF. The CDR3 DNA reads TGTGCCAGCAGTTGGGACAGCTATAATGAAAAACTGTTTTTT.